The entry that follows covers one TCR beta chain sequence. No cognate antigen has been identified for it. No much larger clone exists at a distance of one base, and base qualities are not known. This sample's treatment or condition label indicates: roughly 10-day PBMC culture with coronavirus spike peptide pools or control peptides (ViraFEST assay). The study used the ViraFEST assay, which expanded antigen-specific T cells with peptide pools and then identified expanded clonotypes by TCR sequencing. The convalescent patients' positive SARS-CoV-2 PCR tests were from March to December 2020, which was before the Alpha, Beta and Delta variants emerged in the United States. Each well held about 2.2 million PBMCs cultured in IMDM containing about 5% human AB serum and roughly 10 IU/ml IL-2, with roughly 10 ug/ml peptide pools added. Half of the culture medium was replaced with fresh IL-2-containing medium on days 3 and 7. After 10 to 11 days of culture, CD4+ T cells were isolated by negative selection using the EasySep CD4+ T cell isolation kit. Ficoll-Paque Plus gradient centrifugation was used to isolate PBMCs from whole blood, and the isolated PBMCs were then either used fresh or cryopreserved at -140C. Triplicate wells were generally used for each culture condition.

The receptor library was made with PCR. TCR sequencing of DNA from cultured CD4+ T cells used the Oncomine TCR Beta short-read assay at the Johns Hopkins FTIC core. Genomic DNA was extracted from the cultured CD4+ T cells with the QIAamp micro DNA kit. Oncomine TCR Beta libraries made from cultured CD4+ T cells were pooled using unique dual indexes and sequenced on an Illumina iSeq 100. As for the authors' bioinformatics: Non-productive sequences were filtered out, and CDR3s that did not start with C, did not end with F or W, or were shorter than 7 amino acids were discarded. Antigen-specific clonotypes were identified with the MANAFEST web application by comparing peptide-stimulated wells with reference and other culture wells. Positive clones required FDR below 0.05, an odds ratio above 5, and productive frequency above 0.1% in at least two of three replicate wells. Clonotypes that were significantly expanded in both SARS-CoV-2 spike wells and at least one common cold coronavirus spike condition were defined as cross-reactive. CDR3 homology was assessed with Levenshtein distances (stringdist) and unrooted phylogenetic trees (ape) in R version 3.6.1. TCRdb's own reprocessing of the public reads used fastp at Q25 and MiXCR and kept productive beta chains. Each record represents a unique CDR3 protein, reported with the most common genes and DNA among its rows. TCRdb, not the authors, supplied the V and J calls. Recorded for this sample are about 15,000 distinct CDR3 sequences; roughly half of them occurred a single time. The top ten clonotypes cover about 9.3% of the sample.

This specimen belongs to a study of vaccination and CD4 T cells after COVID-19 (dated by TCRdb to the early 2020s). The study in broad terms: SARS-CoV-2 positivity had been established in the convalescent patients by nasal swab PCR, and mild disease was recorded in eight to ten of these patients and severe disease in one. The time from the second vaccine dose to post-vaccine blood sampling had a median of around 72 days and ranged from roughly 13 to 241 days. Participants received two doses of either the Pfizer-BioNTech BNT162b2 vaccine (n=8) or the Moderna mRNA-1273 vaccine (n=2). The convalescent cohort comprised six males and four females, including two Hispanic individuals, seven Caucasians, two Asians and one multiracial person. In about 11 COVID-19 convalescent patients and 4 infection-naive healthy vaccine recipients, the spike-specific CD4+ TCR repertoire before mRNA vaccination was compared with the repertoire after mRNA vaccination. Overlapping spike peptide pools from SARS-CoV-2 and from the common cold coronaviruses HCoV-NL63, HCoV-OC43 and HCoV-229E were used as culture stimuli. Post-COVID blood samples were collected from convalescent patients a median of roughly 100 days after diagnosis, with a range of about 30 to 170 days. In control cultures, a CEFX viral epitope pool was used as positive control, an HIV-1 Nef peptide pool was used as negative control, or no peptide was added.

Study-level results and caveats: Although the median number of SARS-CoV-2-reactive clonotypes went up from fewer than 25 after infection to 35 to 40 after vaccination, the increase was not significant. In convalescent patients, a median approximately 86% of post-vaccine SARS-CoV-2-reactive clones were detected only after vaccination, suggesting vaccine-specific priming. The number of convalescent patients in the study was relatively small, and the study did not examine early timepoints following natural infection. In convalescent patients, nearly all vaccine-specific clones (304 of 307) were found to be mono-reactive for SARS-CoV-2 spike rather than cross-reactive with common cold coronaviruses.

Sequenced input: CD4+ T cells from blood, cultured in vitro. This TCR derives from a human donor who had recovered from COVID-19.

The DNA sequence is given as TGCAGTGCTGTTCCCGGGACAGGGGGCGGAATTGAAGCTTTCTTT. It codes for CSAVPGTGGGIEAFF. The V and J genes are TRBV20-1 and TRBJ1-1, with 12 bases in between that match TRBD1. The germline V gene (reference sequence) sets CDR1 to DFQATT and CDR2 to SNEGSKA. The CDR3 starts with the cysteine, ends with the phenylalanine, and has 15 residues. The CDR3 DNA has 45 bases and is translated from base 1. The germline V end is reduced by 5 bases and the J end by 7 bases; junction bases left unmatched: 11.